This T cell receptor (beta chain) was sequenced during a study of tumor-infiltrating lymphocytes in oesophageal squamous cell carcinoma. MiXCR, applied by TCRdb to the PCR reads, yields one record per CDR3 protein. The sample lists fewer than 15,000 distinct CDR3 sequences, about 54% occurring once. Deletions cut 11 bases from V and 12 bases from J, with 13 bases between. Germline-derived CDR1 and CDR2 are SGHAT and FQNNGV. This CDR3 spans 9 amino acids. The TCR was taken from a male donor with esophageal squamous cell carcinoma. This chain connects TRBV11-2 to TRBJ1-1; a possible D gene is TRBD1 (5 bases). Sequencing was carried out using esophageal tumor tissue. CDR3 sequence (DNA): TGTGCCGTAGGGCGGGGACCTTTCTTT. Translation gives CAVGRGPFF. The full variable domain, in which reference TRBV11-2 and TRBJ1-1 provide the parts outside the CDR3, is EAGVAQSPRYKIIEKRQSVAFWCNPISGHATLYWYQQILGQGPKLLIQFQNNGVVDDSQLPKDRFSAERLKGVDSTLKIQPAKLEDSAVYLCAVGRGPFFGQGTRLTVV.